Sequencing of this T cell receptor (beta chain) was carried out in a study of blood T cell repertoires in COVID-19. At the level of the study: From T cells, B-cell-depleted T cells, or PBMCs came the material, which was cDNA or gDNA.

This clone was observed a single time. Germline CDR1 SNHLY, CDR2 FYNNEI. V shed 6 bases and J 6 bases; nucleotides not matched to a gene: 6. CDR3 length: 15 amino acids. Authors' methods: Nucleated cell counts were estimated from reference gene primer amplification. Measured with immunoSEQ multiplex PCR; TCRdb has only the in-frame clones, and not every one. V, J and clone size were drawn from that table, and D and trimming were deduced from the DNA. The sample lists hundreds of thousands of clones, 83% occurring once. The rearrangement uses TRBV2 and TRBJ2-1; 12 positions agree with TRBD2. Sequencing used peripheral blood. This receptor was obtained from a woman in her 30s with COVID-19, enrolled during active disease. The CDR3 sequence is CASSRLAGVPNEQFF. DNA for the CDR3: TGTGCCAGCAGCCGACTAGCGGGAGTGCCCAATGAGCAGTTCTTC.